This T cell receptor (beta chain) was profiled in a study of cytomegalovirus exposure and HLA in healthy donors. Study-level findings and limits: The investigators catalogued 150 to 200 TCR beta chains as cytomegalovirus-associated. Donor immune exposure was known only as CMV serostatus.

CDR1 SEHNR and CDR2 FQNEAQ come from the germline V gene (reference sequence). The CDR3 covers 14 residues. Regarding this clone: What it binds is unknown. A junction end diverges from the germline sequence, so it may reflect a read error.

60 Vbeta and 13 Jbeta primers were used in PCR. Only in-frame clones appear in the TCRdb table, and some are missing; sequencing was by immunoSEQ multiplex PCR. The sample includes 240,000 or so clones, roughly 80% of them seen just once. Specimen: PBMCs. The chain links TRBV7-9 to TRBJ2-7; TRBD1 might be the D (6 bases). This TCR derives from a middle-aged woman in good health and CMV-seropositive. CDR3 DNA: TGTTCCAGCAGCTTAGCAGGGGCGTCCTACGAGCAGTACTTC. Translating gives CSSSLAGASYEQYF.